This T cell receptor beta chain is drawn from a study of blood T cell repertoires in COVID-19. Generated by immunoSEQ multiplex PCR, the TCRdb table keeps only in-frame clones and is missing some. This table holds roughly 27,000 clones, roughly nine tenths found once. CDR3 length: 14 residues. V gave up 2 bases and J gave up 0 bases, with 6 bases separating them. The V gene's germline CDR1 is SNHLY and CDR2 FYNNEI. This TCR derives from a man in his 60s with acute or convalescent COVID-19. Sequenced material: peripheral blood. The chain links TRBV2 to TRBJ2-3; D perhaps matches TRBD1 (6 bases). The CDR3 reads CASSEQGSTDTQYF. As DNA, the CDR3 is TGTGCCAGCAGTGAACAGGGGAGCACAGATACGCAGTATTTT.